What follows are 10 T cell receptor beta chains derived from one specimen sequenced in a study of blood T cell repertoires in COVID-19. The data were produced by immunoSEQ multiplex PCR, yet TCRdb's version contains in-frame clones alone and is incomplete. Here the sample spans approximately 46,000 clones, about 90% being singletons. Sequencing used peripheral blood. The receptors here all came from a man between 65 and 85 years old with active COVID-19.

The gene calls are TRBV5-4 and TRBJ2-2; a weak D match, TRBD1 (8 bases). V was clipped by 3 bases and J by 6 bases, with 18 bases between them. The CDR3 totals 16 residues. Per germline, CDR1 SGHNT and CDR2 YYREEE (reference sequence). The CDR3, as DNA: TGTGCCAGCAGCTGGGGGGGGGCAGGGGGCGCCGGGGAGCTGTTTTTT. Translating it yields CASSWGGAGGAGELFF.

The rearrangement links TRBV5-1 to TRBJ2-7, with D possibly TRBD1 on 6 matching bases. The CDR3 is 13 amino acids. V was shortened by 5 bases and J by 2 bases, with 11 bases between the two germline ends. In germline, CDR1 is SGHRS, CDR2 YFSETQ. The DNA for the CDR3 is TGCGCCAGCAGGGCACAGGGCACCTACGAGCAGTACTTC. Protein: CASRAQGTYEQYF.

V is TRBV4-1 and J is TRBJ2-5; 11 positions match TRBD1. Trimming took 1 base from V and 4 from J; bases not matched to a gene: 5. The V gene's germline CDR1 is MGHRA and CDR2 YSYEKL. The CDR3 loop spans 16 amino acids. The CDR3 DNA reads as TGCGCCAGCAGCCAAGGTCCCGGGACAGGGGGAGAGACCCAGTACTTC. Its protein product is CASSQGPGTGGETQYF.

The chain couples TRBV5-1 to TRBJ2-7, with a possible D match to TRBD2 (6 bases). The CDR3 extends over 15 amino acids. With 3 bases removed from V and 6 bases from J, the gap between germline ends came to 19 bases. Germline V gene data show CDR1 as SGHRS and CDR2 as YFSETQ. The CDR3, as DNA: TGCGCCAGCAGCTCGGGGACTTTTCAGGCGGGCGAGCAGTACTTC. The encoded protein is CASSSGTFQAGEQYF.

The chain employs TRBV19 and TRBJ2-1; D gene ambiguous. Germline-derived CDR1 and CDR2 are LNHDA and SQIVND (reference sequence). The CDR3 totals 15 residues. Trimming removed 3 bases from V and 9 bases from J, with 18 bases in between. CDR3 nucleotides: TGTGCCAGTAGTATGATGACATCATACCCCGGTGAGCAGTTCTTC. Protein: CASSMMTSYPGEQFF.

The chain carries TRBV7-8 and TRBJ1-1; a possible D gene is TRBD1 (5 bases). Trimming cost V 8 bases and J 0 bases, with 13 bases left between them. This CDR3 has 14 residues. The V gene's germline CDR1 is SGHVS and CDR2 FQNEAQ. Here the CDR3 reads CASSGGTMNTEAFF. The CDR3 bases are TGTGCCAGCTCCGGGGGAACAATGAACACTGAAGCTTTCTTT.

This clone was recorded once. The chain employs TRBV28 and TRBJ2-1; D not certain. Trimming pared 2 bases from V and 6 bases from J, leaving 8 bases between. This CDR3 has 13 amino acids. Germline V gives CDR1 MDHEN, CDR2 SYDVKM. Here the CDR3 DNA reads TGTGCCAGCAGTTTAAGCAGGCTCAATGAGCAGTTCTTC. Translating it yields CASSLSRLNEQFF.

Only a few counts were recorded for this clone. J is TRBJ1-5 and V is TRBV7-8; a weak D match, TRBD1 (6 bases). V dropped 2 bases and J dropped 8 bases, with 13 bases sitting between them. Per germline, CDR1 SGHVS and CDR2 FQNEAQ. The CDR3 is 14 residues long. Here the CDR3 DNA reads TGTGCCAGCAGCTTATGGGGGCAGAGGGAGCCCCAGCATTTT. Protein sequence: CASSLWGQREPQHF.

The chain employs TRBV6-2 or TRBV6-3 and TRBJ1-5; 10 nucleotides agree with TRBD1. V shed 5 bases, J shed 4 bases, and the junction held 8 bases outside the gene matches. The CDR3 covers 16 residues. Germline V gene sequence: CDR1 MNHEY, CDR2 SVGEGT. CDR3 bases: TGTGCCAGCAGTACCCTCGGGACAGGGGCAAATCAGCCCCAGCATTTT. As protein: CASSTLGTGANQPQHF.

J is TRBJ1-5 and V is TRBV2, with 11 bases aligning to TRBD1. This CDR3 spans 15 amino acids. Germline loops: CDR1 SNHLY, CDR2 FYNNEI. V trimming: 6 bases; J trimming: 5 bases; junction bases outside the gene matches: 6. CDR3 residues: CASRADRGRHQPQHF. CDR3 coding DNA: TGTGCCAGCAGGGCGGACAGGGGGCGACATCAGCCCCAGCATTTT.